Sequencing of this T cell receptor beta chain was carried out in a study of blood T cell repertoires in COVID-19 (dated by TCRdb to about 2020). About the full investigation: Collaborator samples came from the United States, Italy and Spain and covered acute and convalescent phases of COVID-19. A freely available public database, intended as a resource for researchers studying the immune response to SARS-CoV-2, is where the repertoires were released. Nearly every sample came with metadata listing a de-identified subject ID, COVID-19 status, age in years and sex. The prospective study material was composed of cDNA or gDNA derived from T cells, B-cell-depleted T cells, or PBMCs. The dataset comprised deeply sampled blood TCRbeta repertoires from subjects exposed to, actively infected with, or recovered from COVID-19. Samples were obtained from the ongoing ImmuneRACE study (first 160 participants) and from 1,200 or so subjects provided by 6 global collaborators. Where available, HLA class I and class II types were taken from metadata supplied by the sample provider and were not determined by assay-based typing.

The CDR1 and CDR2 encoded by the germline V gene (reference sequence) are SGHNT and YYREEE. Spanning cysteine to phenylalanine, the CDR3 consists of 14 amino acids. Only the CDR3 part of the read is kept: 42 bases, read in frame from the first base. Trimmed from V: 1 base; trimmed from J: 2 bases; junction bases lacking a gene match: 3. The collaborating institutions used their own protocols to collect whole blood in K2EDTA tubes. For TCRbeta analysis, collaborators shipped samples in one of three forms: frozen whole blood, isolated PBMCs, or DNA extracted from either of those sample types. Overall results and qualifications from the work: Clinical and demographic metadata were provided uncurated, with the amount varying by source and participant.

TCRbeta CDR3 regions were amplified from genomic DNA using the immunoSEQ Assay, a bias-controlled multiplex PCR. The authors' analysis ran thus. The number of nucleated cells in each sample was estimated by amplification of reference gene primers within the assay. To quantify the absolute abundance of each unique TCRbeta CDR3 rearrangement, sequence reads were collapsed and filtered. For each sample, productive Simpson clonality was calculated by taking the square root of Simpson's diversity index across productive rearrangements. This immuneACCESS table, as held by TCRdb, lists in-frame sequences with V and J called but not all clones. Of the missing ones, under half trace to an unresolved V gene in checked studies; the others have no known cause. For V, J and clone size, that table is used; D and trimming come from the DNA. For this sample the table gives 65,000 to 75,000 clones, of which around 85% were detected only once. The top ten hold about 4.4% of the sample.

This clone was found once. The antigen this receptor binds is unknown. No base-level quality is on record; no much larger clone is a single base apart. The sample consisted of peripheral blood. Recombination joined TRBV5-4 with TRBJ2-7; 7 middle bases align to TRBD1. The receptor was isolated from a man aged 45 to 65 with active COVID-19. The nucleotides read TGTGCCAGCAGCTTGTCCGGGACAGCCTACGAGCAGTACTTC. The resulting protein is CASSLSGTAYEQYF.